A selection of T cell receptor beta chains follows, all from one sample in a study of cytomegalovirus exposure and HLA in healthy donors. TCRdb's table, derived via immunoSEQ multiplex PCR, lists solely in-frame clones and lacks some. Of 90,000 or so clones in the sample, 65% to 80% were seen once. What was sequenced was PBMCs. All receptors derive from a woman younger than 30 in good health and CMV-seropositive. CDR3s include the opening cysteine and the closing phenylalanine or tryptophan. The order of the fields is J gene, clone size, D gene, V gene, CDR3 DNA, CDR3 protein. D genes are given only for firm matches. Clone size is not always given. Where it is, it says once, few, many or a class for expanded clones.

TRBJ2-2 - - TRBV5-5 TGCGCCAGCAGCCAAGGGGGGGGGTCCACCGGGGAGCTGTTTTTT CASSQGGGSTGELFF
TRBJ1-6 - - TRBV5-1 TGCGCCAGCAGCTCAGCCCCGGCGGGCTCCTATAATTCACCCCTCCACTTT CASSSAPAGSYNSPLHF
TRBJ2-3 - TRBD1 TRBV7-7 TGTGCTAGCAGCCAGACAGGGTTGGATACGCAGTATTTT CASSQTGLDTQYF
TRBJ2-1 - TRBD1 TRBV9 TGTGCCAGCAGCGTAGCTCCCCAGGGGGCGCTGAATGAGCAGTTCTTC CASSVAPQGALNEQFF
TRBJ2-2 few - TRBV10-3 TGTGCCATCAGTGAAGCGGGCACCGGGGAGCTGTTTTTT CAISEAGTGELFF
TRBJ2-7 - TRBD1 TRBV4-3 TGCGCCAGCAGCAAATGGACAGGTCTCGAGCAGTACTTC CASSKWTGLEQYF
TRBJ2-6 - TRBD2 TRBV19 TGTGCCAGTACCCCAATGCGGGGGGGCGCTGGGGCCAACGTCCTGACTTTC CASTPMRGGAGANVLTF
TRBJ1-1 - - TRBV27 TGTGCCAGCAGGCGGGGAAGTACTGAAGCTTTCTTT CASRRGSTEAFF
TRBJ1-2 - TRBD1 TRBV29-1 TGCAGCGTTGAGAAGGACAGGGGGCCTGCGAACTATGGCTACACCTTC CSVEKDRGPANYGYTF
TRBJ2-3 few - TRBV5-1 TGCGCCAGCAGCTTGGCCAGGGGCACAGATACGCAGTATTTT CASSLARGTDTQYF
TRBJ2-5 - TRBD2 TRBV5-1 TGCGCCAGCAGCTTGGCAGCTAGCGGACACCAAGAGACCCAGTACTTC CASSLAASGHQETQYF
TRBJ1-2 - TRBD1 TRBV29-1 TGCAGCGTTGGGGTCCCGACAGGGTCAAACTATGGCTACACCTTC CSVGVPTGSNYGYTF
TRBJ2-7 few - TRBV14 TGTGCCAGCAGCCTGCGACCTACTCCCGCGGGAGAGCAGTACTTC CASSLRPTPAGEQYF